The present entry profiles one TCR beta chain with its context. Antigen specificity is unknown. V was cut by 2 bases and J by 4 bases, with 13 bases left in between. The CDR3 extends over 15 amino acids. Germline CDR1 and CDR2: MGHDK and SYGVNS. Sequenced material consisted of expressed TCRB transcripts (all of the isolated RNA was reverse transcribed). Clones were sequenced by immunoSEQ multiplex PCR, and TCRdb holds only the in-frame ones, with some missing. This table has over 650,000 clones, more than 13% appearing once. The data are from a study of beta chain features in type 1 diabetes. Study observations and caveats: There was a moderate but significant shortening of TCRB CDR3s in all four CD4+ subsets of Type 1 diabetes patients.

Sequencing used naive CD4+ T cells from blood. J is TRBJ2-3 and V is TRBV25-1; perhaps TRBD1 as D (6 bases). The source of this sequence is a man aged 18-30 years with type 1 diabetes. The CDR3 coding sequence is TGTGCCAGCAGTGAACCCCACAGGGCCCCAGATACGCAGTATTTT. Amino acid sequence: CASSEPHRAPDTQYF.